This T cell receptor (beta chain) was captured by sequencing in a study of T cells after yellow fever vaccination. TCRdb re-analysed the 5' RACE reads in MiXCR, keeping a single row per CDR3 protein. Of nearly 300,000 distinct CDR3 sequences in the sample, less than 9.5% are singletons; the top ten hold around 3.4%. This clonotype was seen more than once but under ten times. This CDR3 comprises 14 residues. Trimming pared 2 bases from V and 2 bases from J, leaving 11 bases between. Germline V gene lookup returns CDR1 DFQATT and CDR2 SNEGSKA (reference sequence). The chain carries TRBV20-1 and TRBJ2-3; D ambiguous. This clonotype was sampled from a young man who received the YFV17D yellow fever vaccine. The material was CD4+ T cells sorted from PBMCs, obtained 5 days after the yellow fever booster vaccination. CDR3 coding DNA: TGCAGTGCTAGACGGGCTGCCCTCACAGATACGCAGTATTTT. Translation gives CSARRAALTDTQYF.